This is a list of T cell receptor beta chains from one sample in a study of vaccination effects on CD4 cells after COVID-19. Method: immunoSEQ multiplex PCR; TCRdb's copy keeps in-frame clones and lacks some. This table has 71,000 or so clones, approximately 70% appearing once. These receptors are not linked to any known antigen. The input for sequencing was CD4+ T cells from PBMCs cultured with HCoV-OC43 spike peptides, taken before COVID-19 vaccination. The receptors were sampled from a human donor who received a COVID-19 vaccine. The CDR3 runs from the conserved cysteine through the conserved F or W. Where a row states a size, it is once, few, many or the class of an expanded clone; other rows omit it.

J | V | size | CDR3
TRBJ1-2 | TRBV2 | . | CASSAGRPTYGYTF
TRBJ1-2 | TRBV28 | . | CASSSGFQGYTF
TRBJ2-6 | TRBV5-4 | . | CASSLVGSEANVLTF
TRBJ1-2 | TRBV19 | . | CASNAGGPGGGYTF
TRBJ1-6 | TRBV6-5 | . | CASREGSGSPLHF
TRBJ2-1 | TRBV5-1 | few | CASSGTGASSYNEQFF
TRBJ1-1 | TRBV7-3 | . | CASSVTGTSVLGAEAFF
TRBJ1-5 | TRBV29-1 | . | CSVAGQGINQPQHF
TRBJ1-5 | TRBV5-1 | . | CASSAGQGDYQPQHF
TRBJ1-6 | TRBV29-1 | . | CSVTLTDSDSPLHF
TRBJ1-1 | TRBV6-1 | few | CASSGYGRGRTNTEAFF
TRBJ1-3 | TRBV3-1/TRBV3-2 | few | CASSQIGAGNTIYF
TRBJ2-5 | TRBV18 | . | CASSRTTGGQETQYF
TRBJ2-2 | TRBV28 | . | CASSLAGVNEELFF
TRBJ2-5 | TRBV10-3 | . | CAMSQGGETQYF
TRBJ2-1 | TRBV6-5 | few | CASRTSGVNHNEQFF
TRBJ2-5 | TRBV4-1 | . | CASSRVWEETQYF
TRBJ1-1 | TRBV29-1 | . | CSAETAGDTEAFF
TRBJ2-1 | TRBV9 | . | CASSAGQGASNEQFF
TRBJ2-3 | TRBV7-9 | . | CASSLDGHADTQYF
TRBJ1-5 | TRBV2 | . | CASARQGAFQPQHF
TRBJ1-4 | TRBV5-1 | . | CASAVGRQPGQREKLFF
TRBJ1-6 | TRBV28 | . | CASSSGGLGSPLHF
TRBJ1-1 | TRBV27 | . | CASSFRTGGDTEAFF
TRBJ1-2 | TRBV12-3/TRBV12-4 | few | CASNRGAGYGYTF
TRBJ1-1 | TRBV5-4 | . | CASRGDTTVEAFF
TRBJ1-4 | TRBV2 | few | CASTLSAVGGRGKLFF
TRBJ2-4 | TRBV25-1 | once | CASTGTEDLLAKNIQYF
TRBJ1-4 | TRBV5-1 | . | CASSLVRGTNEKLFF
TRBJ2-3 | TRBV29-1 | . | CSVYVRTITDTQYF
TRBJ1-1 | TRBV9 | . | CASSVGRDTIRGGEAFF
TRBJ2-5 | TRBV6-6 | . | CASSYKLRRAQETQYF
TRBJ1-2 | TRBV5-1 | . | CASSLLDTNYGYTF
TRBJ1-5 | TRBV24-1 | . | CATSDSRGNQPQHF
TRBJ1-2 | TRBV20-1 | . | CSARFDGYTF
TRBJ1-2 | TRBV27 | . | CASRIYRGGRNGYTF
TRBJ2-2 | TRBV18 | . | CASSRTGIGELFF
TRBJ2-1 | TRBV11-3 | . | CASSLQSGHEQFF
TRBJ1-2 | TRBV24-1 | . | CATSDYGVNYGYTF
TRBJ1-1 | TRBV9 | . | CASSVGAEGVEAFF
TRBJ2-3 | TRBV7-2 | . | CASSLGPSDTQYF
TRBJ1-1 | TRBV7-2 | . | CASSLDITGSTEAFF
TRBJ2-4 | TRBV5-1 | . | CASSSETGRLAKNIQYF